This T cell receptor beta chain comes out of a study of cytomegalovirus exposure and HLA in healthy donors. This clone is a singleton in its sample. Its target is not known. 13 Jbeta primers and 60 Vbeta primers were used for the PCR. Sequenced by immunoSEQ multiplex PCR; TCRdb stores in-frame clones only, minus some. The sample yields over 130,000 clones, 75% to 90% seen once. Findings and caveats of the study: A likely sequencing artifact accounted for one observed cluster of highly shared sequence variants. Donors were assumed by presence/absence analyses to have roughly uniform sequencing depth. Previous analysis showed most TCR beta V segments were productive about 90% or about 30% of the time. Later work associated fewer than 20,000 TCR beta sequences with HLA alleles at 0.05 false discovery rate.

CDR3 size: 14 residues. V shed 6 bases and J 7 bases; nucleotides not matched to a gene: 9. CDR1 and CDR2 from the germline V gene are MNHNS and SASEGT. The chain combines TRBV6-1 with TRBJ2-1, with 7 nucleotides matching TRBD2. This TCR was sampled from a female donor in good health and CMV-seronegative. Sequencing was carried out using PBMCs. The CDR3 DNA is TGTGCCAGCAGCTTTACGGGGAGGGTGAATGAGCAGTTCTTC. This codes for CASSFTGRVNEQFF.